This T cell receptor beta chain was captured by sequencing in a study of T cells in tumors after PD-1 blockade. CDR1 and CDR2 from the germline V gene are MNHNS and SASEGT. V lost 0 bases and J 2 bases, leaving 11 bases between the germline ends. This CDR3 spans 16 amino acids. Clones were read by immunoSEQ multiplex PCR, and TCRdb kept only the in-frame ones, dropping some. Seen here are about 60,000 clones, under 80% observed once, and the top ten hold about 4.8%. The V call is TRBV6-1, the J call TRBJ1-5, with D possibly matching TRBD1 (5 bases). Sequences were derived from PBMCs, sampled after anti-PD-1 treatment. The TCR sequence derives from a human donor with basal cell carcinoma. The CDR3 here is CASSEAEGVGNQPQHF. The CDR3 DNA reads TGTGCCAGCAGTGAAGCGGAAGGGGTGGGCAATCAGCCCCAGCATTTT.